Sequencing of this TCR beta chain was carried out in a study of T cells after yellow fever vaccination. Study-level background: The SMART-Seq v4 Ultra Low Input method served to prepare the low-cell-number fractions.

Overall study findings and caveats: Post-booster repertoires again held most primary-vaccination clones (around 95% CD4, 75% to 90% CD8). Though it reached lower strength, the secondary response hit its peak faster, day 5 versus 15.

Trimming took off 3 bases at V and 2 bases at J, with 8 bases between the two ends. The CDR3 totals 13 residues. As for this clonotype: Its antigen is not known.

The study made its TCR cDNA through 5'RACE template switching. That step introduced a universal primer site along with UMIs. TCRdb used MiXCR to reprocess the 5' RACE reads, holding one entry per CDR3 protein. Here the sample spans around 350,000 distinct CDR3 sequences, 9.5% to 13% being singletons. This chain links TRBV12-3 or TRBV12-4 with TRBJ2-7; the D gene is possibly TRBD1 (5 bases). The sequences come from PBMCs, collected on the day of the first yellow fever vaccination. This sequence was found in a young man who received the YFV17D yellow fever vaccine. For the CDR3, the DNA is TGTGCCAGCAGTTTGGGCAGGGCCTACGAGCAGTACGTC. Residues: CASSLGRAYEQYV.